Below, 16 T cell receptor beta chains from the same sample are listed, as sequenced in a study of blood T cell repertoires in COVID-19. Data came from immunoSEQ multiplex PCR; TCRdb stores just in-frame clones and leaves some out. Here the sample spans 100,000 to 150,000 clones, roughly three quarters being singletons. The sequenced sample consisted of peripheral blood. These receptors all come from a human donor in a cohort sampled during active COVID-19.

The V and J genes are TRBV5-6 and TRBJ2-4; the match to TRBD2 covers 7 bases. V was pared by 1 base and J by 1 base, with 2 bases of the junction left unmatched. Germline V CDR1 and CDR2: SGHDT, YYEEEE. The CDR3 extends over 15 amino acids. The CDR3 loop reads CASSLYGGAKNIQYF. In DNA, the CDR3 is TGTGCCAGCAGCTTGTACGGGGGGGCCAAAAACATTCAGTACTTC. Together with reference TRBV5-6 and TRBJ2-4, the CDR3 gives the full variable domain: DAGVTQSPTHLIKTRGQQVTLRCSPKSGHDTVSWYQQALGQGPQFIFQYYEEEERQRGNFPDRFSGHQFPNYSSELNVNALLLGDSALYLCASSLYGGAKNIQYFGAGTRLSVL.

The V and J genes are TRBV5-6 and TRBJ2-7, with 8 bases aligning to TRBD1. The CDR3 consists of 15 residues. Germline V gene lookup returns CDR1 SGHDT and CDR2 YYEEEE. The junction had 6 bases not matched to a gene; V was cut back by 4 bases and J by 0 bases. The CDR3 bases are TGTGCCAGCAGCGTGGGACAGGAGAGCTCCTACGAGCAGTACTTC. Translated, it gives CASSVGQESSYEQYF.

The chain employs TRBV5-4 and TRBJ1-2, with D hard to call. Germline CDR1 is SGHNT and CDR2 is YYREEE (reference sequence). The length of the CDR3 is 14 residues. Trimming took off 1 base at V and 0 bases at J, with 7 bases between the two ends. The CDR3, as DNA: TGTGCCAGCAGCTTGCTAACGACTAACTATGGCTACACCTTC. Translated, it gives CASSLLTTNYGYTF.

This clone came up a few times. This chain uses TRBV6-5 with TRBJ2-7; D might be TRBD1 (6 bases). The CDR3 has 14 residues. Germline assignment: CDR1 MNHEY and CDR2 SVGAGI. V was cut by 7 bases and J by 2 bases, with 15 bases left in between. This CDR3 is CASNRATGTYEQYF. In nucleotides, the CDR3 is TGTGCCAGCAATAGGGCCACAGGGACCTACGAGCAGTACTTC.

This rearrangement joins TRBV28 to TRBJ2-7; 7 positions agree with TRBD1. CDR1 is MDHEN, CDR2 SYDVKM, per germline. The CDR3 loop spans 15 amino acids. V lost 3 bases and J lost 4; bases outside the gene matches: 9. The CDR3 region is CASSFPRQGGYEQYF. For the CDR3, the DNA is TGTGCCAGCAGTTTCCCTCGACAGGGTGGGTACGAGCAGTACTTC. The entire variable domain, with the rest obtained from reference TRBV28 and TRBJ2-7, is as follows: DVKVTQSSRYLVKRTGEKVFLECVQDMDHENMFWYRQDPGLGLRLIYFSYDVKMKEKGDIPEGYSVSREKKERFSLILESASTNQTSMYLCASSFPRQGGYEQYFGPGTRLTVT.

CDR3 in DNA: TGTGCCAGCAGCTCCGTGACTAGCGGGAGTTACGAGCAGTACTTC. Its translation is CASSSVTSGSYEQYF. The genes are TRBV11-3 and TRBJ2-7, with TRBD2 matching 12 bases. Germline loops: CDR1 SGHNT, CDR2 YENEEA. The CDR3 length is 15 residues. The V and J ends lost 4 bases and 4 bases, in that order; junction bases with no gene match: 5.

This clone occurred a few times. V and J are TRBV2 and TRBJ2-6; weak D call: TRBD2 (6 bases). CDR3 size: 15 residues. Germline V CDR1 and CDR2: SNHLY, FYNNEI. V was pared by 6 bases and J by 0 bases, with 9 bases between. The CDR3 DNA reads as TGTGCCAGCAGCCGGGAGTCCTCTGGGGCCAACGTCCTGACTTTC. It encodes CASSRESSGANVLTF.

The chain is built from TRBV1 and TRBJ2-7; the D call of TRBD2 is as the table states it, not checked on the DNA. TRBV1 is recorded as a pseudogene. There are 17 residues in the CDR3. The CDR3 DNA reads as TGCACCAGCAGCCAAGATCGGGGGGGGCCCGCTCCCTACGAGCAGTACTTC. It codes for CTSSQDRGGPAPYEQYF.

This chain's CDR3 is CASSYEAGGYGNTIYF. The CDR3 DNA reads TGTGCCAGCAGTTACGAGGCAGGGGGATATGGAAACACCATATATTTT. The chain recombines TRBV6-6 with TRBJ1-3; 7 bases match TRBD1. The germline CDR1 and CDR2 sequences are MNHNY and SVGAGI (reference sequence). J was trimmed by 3 bases and V by 2 bases; bases with no gene match: 7. The CDR3 loop spans 16 amino acids.

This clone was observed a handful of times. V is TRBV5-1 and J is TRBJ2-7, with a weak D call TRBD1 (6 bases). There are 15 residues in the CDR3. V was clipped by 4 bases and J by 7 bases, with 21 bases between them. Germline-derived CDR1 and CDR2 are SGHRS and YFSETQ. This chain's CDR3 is CASSPEGTPPREQYF. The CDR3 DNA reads TGCGCCAGCAGCCCAGAAGGGACACCTCCTCGTGAGCAGTACTTC.

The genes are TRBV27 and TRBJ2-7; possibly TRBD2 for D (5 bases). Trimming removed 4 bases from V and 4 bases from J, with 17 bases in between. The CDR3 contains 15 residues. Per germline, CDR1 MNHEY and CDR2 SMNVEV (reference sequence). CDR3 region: CASSSPLDGVYEQYF. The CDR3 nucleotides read TGTGCCAGCAGTTCACCCCTGGACGGGGTATACGAGCAGTACTTC.

The CDR3 here is CASSPMVKQGEAFF. The CDR3 nucleotides read TGTGCCAGCAGCCCTATGGTTAAGCAGGGAGAAGCTTTCTTT. The rearrangement uses TRBV11-1 and TRBJ1-1, with a possible D match to TRBD1 (5 bases). Germline-derived CDR1 and CDR2 are SGHAT and FQDESV (reference sequence). V was trimmed by 5 bases and J by 8 bases, leaving 18 bases between them. The CDR3 contains 14 residues.

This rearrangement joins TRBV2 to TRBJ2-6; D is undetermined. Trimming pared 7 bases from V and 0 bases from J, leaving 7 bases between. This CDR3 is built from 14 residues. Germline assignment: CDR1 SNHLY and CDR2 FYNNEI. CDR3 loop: CASTSGSGANVLTF. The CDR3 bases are TGTGCCAGCACCTCGGGCTCTGGGGCCAACGTCCTGACTTTC.

The CDR3 spells CASSLEASVYEQYF. For the CDR3, the DNA is TGTGCCAGCAGCTTAGAAGCTAGCGTATACGAGCAGTACTTC. The chain is built from TRBV7-9 and TRBJ2-7; possible D gene TRBD2, 6 bases. Per the germline V gene, CDR1 is SEHNR and CDR2 is FQNEAQ (reference sequence). Trimming took 1 base from V and 4 from J, leaving 11 bases between them. The CDR3 extends over 14 amino acids.

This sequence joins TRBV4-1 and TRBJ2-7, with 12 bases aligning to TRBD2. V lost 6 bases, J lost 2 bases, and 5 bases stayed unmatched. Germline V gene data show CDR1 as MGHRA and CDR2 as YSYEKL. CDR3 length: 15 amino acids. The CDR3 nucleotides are TGCGCCAGCAGGCCCACTAGCGGGGGGCCCTACGAGCAGTACTTC. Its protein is CASRPTSGGPYEQYF.

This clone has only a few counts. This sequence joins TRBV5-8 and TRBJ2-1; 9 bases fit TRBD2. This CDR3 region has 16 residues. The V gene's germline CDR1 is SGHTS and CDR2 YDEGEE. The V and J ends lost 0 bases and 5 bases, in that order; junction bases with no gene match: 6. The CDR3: CASSLATSGGNNEQFF. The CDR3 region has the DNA TGTGCCAGCAGCTTGGCGACTAGCGGAGGAAACAATGAGCAGTTCTTC.